Listed below are T cell receptor beta chains from one sample, sequenced in a study of identical twins. TCRdb re-called the 5' RACE reads through MiXCR, storing one row per CDR3 protein. The table records a few hundred thousand distinct CDR3 sequences, more than 9% of them present only once. This same sample was also part of a study on yellow fever vaccine responses in identical twins.

The sequenced sample was PBMCs. The source is a woman under 30 in good health. Each CDR3 is given with its conserved first and last residue.

v_call	cdr3_length	j_call	cdr3_aa
TRBV4-1	12	TRBJ1-2	CASSPQGFGYTF
TRBV21-1	10	TRBJ2-7	CASSPWEQYF
TRBV28	14	TRBJ1-1	CASPGQGMNTEAFF
TRBV5-1	15	TRBJ2-7	CASSWDPEPIYEQYF
TRBV4-3	14	TRBJ2-5	CASSPGTERETQYF
TRBV4-2	15	TRBJ2-1	CASSSSGLNDGEQFF
TRBV9	15	TRBJ2-4	CASSPTGVDKNIQYF
TRBV4-3	15	TRBJ2-7	CASSQDAESSYEQYF
TRBV6-5	15	TRBJ2-6	CASSYDTGKPNVLTF
TRBV5-1	14	TRBJ2-7	CASSLAGSVGEQYF
TRBV4-3	13	TRBJ2-7	CASSQAILYEQYF
TRBV14	13	TRBJ2-1	CASSHVNGQEQFF
TRBV3-1	20	TRBJ2-5	CASSHRIGRTSGDPQETQYF
TRBV7-2	14	TRBJ1-3	CASRPSGGGNTIYF
TRBV6-5	15	TRBJ2-3	CASSWGQGRSDTQYF
TRBV11-2	15	TRBJ2-1	CASRTGTVLGDEQFF
TRBV18	14	TRBJ2-7	CASSPWGFYYEQYF
TRBV12-3/TRBV12-4	16	TRBJ2-5	CASSLGPRGLGETQYF
TRBV20-1	16	TRBJ2-1	CSARDLSRDEYNEQFF
TRBV6-5	13	TRBJ2-7	CASSYSRDREQYF
TRBV21-1	8	TRBJ2-7	CASSGIIF
TRBV4-3	15	TRBJ2-7	CASSHLQGAPYEQYF
TRBV24-1	17	TRBJ1-2	CATSDYGTGDRGYGYTF
TRBV14	15	TRBJ1-6	CASSLMPGGNSPLHF
TRBV28	15	TRBJ2-6	CASGPGGSGANVLTF
TRBV6-1	15	TRBJ2-3	CASRQDSEDTDTQYF
TRBV20-1	18	TRBJ2-1	CSAAFGQGDVRIYNEQFF
TRBV3-1	17	TRBJ2-2	CASSQDSGTGGTGELFF
TRBV6-1	13	TRBJ1-1	CASTGGANTEAFF
TRBV2	14	TRBJ2-3	CASITRASTDTQYF
TRBV12-3/TRBV12-4	14	TRBJ2-3	CASSHGLTSHTQYF
TRBV4-1	14	TRBJ2-5	CASSHGLRGETQYF
TRBV9	17	TRBJ2-1	CASSTSGTGQGYNEQFF
TRBV5-1	17	TRBJ2-5	CASSLSNTRGPQETQYF
TRBV9	14	TRBJ2-5	CASSPWDFQETQYF
TRBV6-1	15	TRBJ2-7	CASRSDGAGRYEQYF
TRBV5-1	15	TRBJ1-4	CASRSTLSTNEKLFF
TRBV20-1	14	TRBJ2-5	CSAGRANGGETQYF
TRBV29-1	14	TRBJ2-1	CSVPPSGSYNEQFF
TRBV20-1	16	TRBJ2-1	CSARPPTSGGQREQFF